Shown below are 16 T cell receptor beta chains from a single sample sequenced in a study of blood T cells in healthy people across ages. Combining a sample-barcoded 5' primer with a J-beta primer mix, a second PCR ran for 7 to 11 cycles. TCRdb recomputed calls from the 5' RACE reads with MiXCR, one row per CDR3 protein. The sample shows 600,000 or so distinct CDR3 sequences, roughly 48% of them seen only once. Sequenced: blood. All receptors derive from a man of 80 years or more in good health.

This CDR3 is CASSSSASYEQYF. CDR3 DNA: TGCGCCAGCAGTAGTTCAGCTTCCTACGAGCAGTACTTC. J is TRBJ2-7 and V is TRBV5-1; D is ambiguous. This CDR3 spans 13 amino acids. V dropped 5 bases and J dropped 1 base, with 10 bases sitting between them. Germline V gene data show CDR1 as SGHRS and CDR2 as YFSETQ.

The chain combines TRBV4-1 with TRBJ2-7; 8 nucleotides line up with TRBD1. The V gene's germline CDR1 is MGHRA and CDR2 YSYEKL. V was pared by 3 bases and J by 6 bases, with 10 bases of the junction left unmatched. This CDR3 comprises 15 residues. The CDR3 DNA follows: TGCGCCAGCAGCCAGCTTTTCCGGGACAGGCTCGAGCAGTACTTC. Its protein is CASSQLFRDRLEQYF.

On this clonotype: Possible read error: a much larger clone is one base away. The chain is built from TRBV29-1 and TRBJ2-5; TRBD1 matches at 7 bases. This CDR3 is 18 amino acids long. From germline, CDR1 is SQVTM and CDR2 ANQGSEA. The CDR3 DNA reads TGCGGCGTTGAAGATGTGTCTTCGTGGGGCAGGGGGACAGAGACCCAGTACTTC. Amino acids: CGVEDVSSWGRGTETQYF.

The genes are TRBV20-1 and TRBJ1-2, with 8 bases aligning to TRBD1. The CDR3 runs 15 residues. Germline V gene sequence: CDR1 DFQATT, CDR2 SNEGSKA (reference sequence). V gave up 1 base and J gave up 8 bases; unmatched junction bases: 12. The CDR3 reads CSARGGRQGSEGYTF. DNA of the CDR3: TGCAGTGCTAGAGGAGGACGACAGGGGTCGGAGGGCTACACCTTC.

The chain links TRBV29-1 to TRBJ2-1, with 12 bases lining up with TRBD2. Germline values: CDR1 SQVTM, CDR2 ANQGSEA. CDR3 length: 15 amino acids. V lost 8 bases to trimming and J lost 7 bases; unmatched junction nucleotides: 12. The DNA for the CDR3 is TGCAGCTCGGCCCTACTAGCGGGAGGAGGTAATGAGCAGTTCTTC. It specifies CSSALLAGGGNEQFF.

This clonotype was observed a handful of times. This chain uses TRBV25-1 with TRBJ1-4; D not certain. Trimming shortened V by 3 bases and J by 2 bases, and 7 bases separated the two germline ends. The CDR3 spans 14 residues. CDR1 is MGHDK and CDR2 is SYGVNS in the germline V gene. The CDR3 DNA is TGTGCCAGCAGTGACCGCCGGACTAATGAAAAACTGTTTTTT. This gives the protein CASSDRRTNEKLFF. Together with reference TRBV25-1 and TRBJ1-4, the CDR3 gives the full variable domain: EADIYQTPRYLVIGTGKKITLECSQTMGHDKMYWYQQDPGMELHLIHYSYGVNSTEKGDLSSESTVSRIRTEHFPLTLESARPSHTSQYLCASSDRRTNEKLFFGSGTQLSVL.

V and J are TRBV29-1 and TRBJ2-1; TRBD1 aligns across 8 bases. V was clipped by 4 bases and J by 0 bases; unmatched bases: 5. Looked up from germline, CDR1 is SQVTM and CDR2 is ANQGSEA. This CDR3 region has 15 residues. CDR3 coding DNA: TGCAGCGTTGGATCCGGGACAGGCTCCTACAATGAGCAGTTCTTC. It translates to CSVGSGTGSYNEQFF.

The chain combines TRBV7-2 with TRBJ2-7; TRBD1 is a possible D gene (5 bases). The CDR3 totals 14 residues. In germline, CDR1 is SGHTA, CDR2 FQGNSA. Trimming shortened V by 1 base and J by 6 bases, and 13 bases separated the two germline ends. CDR3 loop: CASSLGGASREQYF. CDR3 in DNA: TGTGCCAGCAGCTTAGGTGGGGCCTCCCGCGAGCAGTACTTC.

In DNA form, the CDR3 reads TGTGCCAGCACTGTAGCAGGGAACTACCAAGAGACCCAGTACTTC. This translates into CASTVAGNYQETQYF. The chain recombines TRBV12-3 or TRBV12-4 with TRBJ2-5, with a tentative D call TRBD1 (5 bases). This CDR3 is 15 amino acids long. Trimming stripped 7 bases from V and 0 bases from J, with 15 bases between.

A few counts support this clonotype. Possible read error: a much larger clone is one base away. J is TRBJ2-5 and V is TRBV6-5; TRBD2 matches 9 bases. After removal of 6 bases from V and 11 bases from J, the junction contained 13 bases not matched to a gene. The V gene's germline CDR1 is MNHEY and CDR2 SVGAGI. This CDR3 has 14 residues. The DNA for the CDR3 is TGTGCCAGCAGCCCGGGACTAGCACACAATGAGCAGTACTTC. The encoded protein is CASSPGLAHNEQYF.

This clonotype was detected only once. The chain recombines TRBV6-2 or TRBV6-3 with TRBJ2-6, with D perhaps assigned TRBD1 or TRBD2 (5 bases each). From germline, CDR1 is MNHEY and CDR2 SVGEGT. This CDR3 has 17 residues. V lost 11 bases to trimming and J lost 2 bases, with 22 bases between them. CDR3 DNA sequence: TGTGCCGGCACTACCGGGACCGCCTTGACTGGGGCCAACGTCCTGACTTTC. It encodes CAGTTGTALTGANVLTF.

This clonotype came up a few times. The chain couples TRBV5-1 to TRBJ2-7; no definite D call. The CDR3 consists of 13 residues. The ends were cut back, 6 bases at V and 3 bases at J, with 13 bases in the middle. Germline values: CDR1 SGHRS, CDR2 YFSETQ. Here the CDR3 reads CASTHGGSYEQYF. CDR3 DNA: TGCGCCAGCACCCATGGTGGCAGCTACGAGCAGTACTTC.

This clonotype was seen a handful of times. The rearrangement uses TRBV5-1 and TRBJ2-1; D not resolved. The J call is doubtful: the DNA matches TRBJ2-7 better. The CDR3 extends over 14 amino acids. From germline, CDR1 is SGHRS and CDR2 YFSETQ. In DNA, the CDR3 is TGCGCCAGCAGCTTGGTAGGTGGCAACAATGAGCAGTACTTC. Its translation is CASSLVGGNNEQYF.

A single count supports this clonotype. The chain combines TRBV24-1 with TRBJ1-1; possible D gene TRBD1, 5 bases. The CDR3 totals 13 residues. V lost 9 bases to trimming and J lost 4 bases, with 14 bases between them. Germline CDR1 and CDR2: KGHDR and SFDVKD. CDR3 DNA sequence: TGTGCCACCGCGGCAGGGTCGACCACTGAAGCTTTCTTT. This translates into CATAAGSTTEAFF.

The rearrangement joins TRBV14 to TRBJ2-4; D is uncertain. This CDR3 is built from 13 residues. Trimming took 1 base from V and 15 from J, leaving 16 bases between them. Looked up from germline, CDR1 is SGHDN and CDR2 is FVKESK. This chain's CDR3 is CASSQGQGWRRYF. The CDR3 nucleotides read TGTGCCAGCAGCCAAGGACAAGGATGGAGACGGTACTTC.

This clonotype has only a few counts. V and J are TRBV7-9 and TRBJ2-7; 7 bases agree with TRBD2. Germline V gene data show CDR1 as SEHNR and CDR2 as FQNEAQ (reference sequence). The CDR3 sequence is 15 residues long. V lost 1 base to trimming and J lost 5 bases; unmatched junction nucleotides: 8. CDR3 residues: CASSLVGGGPDEQYF. DNA for the CDR3: TGTGCCAGCAGCTTAGTTGGGGGAGGGCCCGACGAGCAGTACTTC.